This T cell receptor (beta chain) comes out of a study of OX40 agonist ivuxolimab in advanced cancers. Sampling times: baseline, cycle 4 day 1, cycle 7 day 1. Looked up from germline, CDR1 is SGHRS and CDR2 is YFSETQ. Trimming at V came to 1 base and at J to 7 bases, leaving 4 bases not matched to a gene. The CDR3 consists of 15 residues. The data were produced by immunoSEQ multiplex PCR, yet TCRdb's version contains in-frame clones alone and is incomplete. The sample yields roughly 100,000 clones, roughly 88% seen once. Study-level findings and limits: Low normalized T-cell clonal expansion was also seen in some nonresponders. Near-lowest levels of clonal expansion characterized partial responders at 0.1-3.0 mg/kg.

As regards this clone: Its specificity is unknown.

The clonotype originates from an adult with an advanced solid tumor such as melanoma, head and neck, liver or kidney cancer. The chain combines TRBV5-1 with TRBJ1-4, with TRBD1 matching 10 bases. This specimen was CD4+ or CD8+ T cells sorted from blood, taken in a trial of the OX40 agonist ivuxolimab. The CDR3, as DNA: TGCGCCAGCAGCTTGTCCGGGACAGGGGCTGAAAAACTGTTTTTT. This sequence encodes CASSLSGTGAEKLFF.